This entry features one TCR beta chain sequence. Its antigen remains unidentified. Trimming removed 4 bases from V and 0 bases from J; junction bases left unmatched: 10. Germline values: CDR1 PRHDT, CDR2 FYEKMQ (reference sequence). This CDR3 is built from 18 residues. These data are taken from a study of cytomegalovirus exposure and HLA in healthy donors. Findings of the study overall: Cytomegalovirus status, reportedly, was diagnosed with high specificity and sensitivity by the classifier. Fewer than 200 TCR beta chains were listed as cytomegalovirus-associated. Clusters of TCRs from the first cohort tended to co-occur in the 90 to 150 validation repertoires (as a later analysis found).

Separate from the approximately 670-subject first cohort was the 120-subject validation cohort, to which the donors belonged. TCRdb keeps only in-frame clones here, not all; method: immunoSEQ multiplex PCR. The data hold roughly 140,000 clones, with about 87% observed a single time. What was sequenced was PBMCs. The source of this sequence is a man aged 18 to 30 in good health and CMV-seropositive. The rearrangement uses TRBV13 and TRBJ2-1, with 9 positions matching TRBD2. CDR3 bases: TGTGCCAGCAGCTCGGAGGAGCGCGGGGGGGCCTCCTACAATGAGCAGTTCTTC. It yields the protein CASSSEERGGASYNEQFF.